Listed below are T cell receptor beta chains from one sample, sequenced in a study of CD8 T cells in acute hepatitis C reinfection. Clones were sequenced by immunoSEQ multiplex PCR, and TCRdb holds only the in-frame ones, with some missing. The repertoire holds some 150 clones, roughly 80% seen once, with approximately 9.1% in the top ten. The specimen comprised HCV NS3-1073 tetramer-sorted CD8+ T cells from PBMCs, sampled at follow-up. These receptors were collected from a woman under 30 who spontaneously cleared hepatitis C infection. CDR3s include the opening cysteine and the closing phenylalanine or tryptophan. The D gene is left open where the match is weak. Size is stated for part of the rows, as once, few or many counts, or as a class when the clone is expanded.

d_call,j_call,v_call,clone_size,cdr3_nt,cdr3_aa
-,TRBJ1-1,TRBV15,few,TGTGCCACCAGCACGACACATATGCGACTAGAGTCTCTCACCGGGACTGGCTTATTGTCTGAAGCTTTCTTT,CATSTTHMRLESLTGTGLLSEAFF
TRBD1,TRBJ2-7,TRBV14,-,TGTGCCAGCAGCCAAGTTCCGGGACAGGGGGCGCGGTCCTACGAGCAGTACTTC,CASSQVPGQGARSYEQYF
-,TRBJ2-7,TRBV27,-,TGTGCCAGCAGTCCCTCCTTAGGGGTGCCCTACGAGCAGTACTTC,CASSPSLGVPYEQYF
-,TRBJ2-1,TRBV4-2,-,TGTGCCAGCAGCCACCCTGGGGTTTGGAATGAGCAGTTCTTC,CASSHPGVWNEQFF
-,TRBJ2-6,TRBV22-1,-,TGTCCTGGGAGTTCCTTTTGCGAACAAAGTCGGGCCAACGTCCTGACTTTC,CPGSSFCEQSRANVLTF
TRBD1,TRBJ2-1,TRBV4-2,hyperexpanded,TGTGCCAGCAGCCACGAGGTGGCAGGGGGCAATGAGCAGTTCTTC,CASSHEVAGGNEQFF
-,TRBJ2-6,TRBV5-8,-,TGTGCCAGCGGTCGGTGTTCCACACAAAGTCGGGCCAACGTCCTGACTTTC,CASGRCSTQSRANVLTF
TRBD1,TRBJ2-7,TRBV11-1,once,TGTGCCAGCAGCTTAGTTGGCCAGGGGGCGCGCGAGCAGTACTTC,CASSLVGQGAREQYF
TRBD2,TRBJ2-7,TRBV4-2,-,TGTGCCAGCAGCCAAGAGATCGGCGGGAGCTCCTACGAGCAGTACTTC,CASSQEIGGSSYEQYF
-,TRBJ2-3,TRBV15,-,TGTGCCACCAGCAGAGACGAGGAGCTAGGGGTATCCTTCACAGATACGCAGTATTTT,CATSRDEELGVSFTDTQYF
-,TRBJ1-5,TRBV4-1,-,TGCGCCAGCAGCCAAGGACCGGGGGGAGGCAATCAGCCCCAGCATTTT,CASSQGPGGGNQPQHF
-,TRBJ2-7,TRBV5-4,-,TGTGCCAGCAGCTTGGGCTCAGGGCGCGAGCAGTACTTC,CASSLGSGREQYF
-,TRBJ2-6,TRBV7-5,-,TGTGCCAGAAGGAAGCGGTGTAGACAAAGTCGGGCCAACGTCCTGACTTTC,CARRKRCRQSRANVLTF
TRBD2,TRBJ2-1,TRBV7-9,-,TGTGCCAGCAGCCGGGAAGCGGGAGAGTGGGGTGAGCAGTTCTTC,CASSREAGEWGEQFF
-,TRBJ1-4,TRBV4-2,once,TGTGCCAGCAAAGTCCCAGGGGACCAAAAACTGTTTTTT,CASKVPGDQKLFF